The following is a T cell receptor (beta chain) sequence with its context. Its antigen is as yet unknown. This CDR3 has 16 residues. Germline CDR1 SGHAT, CDR2 FQNNGV. The V and J ends lost 5 bases and 2 bases, in that order; junction bases with no gene match: 3. The data were taken from a study of cytomegalovirus exposure and HLA in healthy donors. The study's findings and limits: Certain sequence variants were highly shared and formed a cluster, and this cluster was likely a sequencing artifact. Near-uniform donor sequencing depth was presumed by presence/absence analyses.

13 Jbeta primers and 60 Vbeta primers were used for the PCR. Only in-frame clones appear in the TCRdb table, and some are missing; sequencing was by immunoSEQ multiplex PCR. This table holds more than 90,000 clones, about 61% found once. This clonotype was sampled from a woman in her twenties or thirties in good health and CMV-seronegative. The source material was PBMCs. This chain connects TRBV11-2 to TRBJ2-2, with TRBD2 identical over 12 bases. This CDR3 is CASSQTSGGNTGELFF. The CDR3 bases are TGTGCCAGCAGCCAGACTAGCGGGGGTAACACCGGGGAGCTGTTTTTT.